Detailed here is one T cell receptor (beta chain). The target antigen is unknown. Researchers prepared the TCRbeta library using unique molecular identifiers, the study reports. TCRdb reprocessed the PCR reads via MiXCR and lists one record per CDR3 protein. The sample shows fewer than 500,000 distinct CDR3 sequences, roughly 43% of them seen only once. This CDR3 has 16 residues. The trim removed 0 bases at V and 2 bases at J, leaving 7 bases unmatched. From germline, CDR1 is SGHRS and CDR2 YFSETQ. This specimen comes from a study of T-cell reconstitution after alpha-beta-depleted transplantation in children. Study-wide results and limits: Expanded graft clones numbering several hundred reportedly gave rise to alpha-beta T cells about two months after transplant. Where some patients showed high TCRbeta diversity at day 60, it came from recipient T cells and thymic progenitors that had survived. After one year, T-cell counts and TCRbeta diversity mostly came from new T cells.

The V call is TRBV5-1, the J call TRBJ2-5; 7 positions agree with TRBD1. The sample here was PBMCs, taken before TCRalphabeta/CD19-depleted stem cell transplant. This TCR was sampled from a girl aged 2-9 years with aplastic anemia, due to receive a stem cell transplant. The CDR3 loop reads CASSLATGTEQETQYF. CDR3 sequence (DNA): TGCGCCAGCAGCTTGGCCACCGGGACAGAACAAGAGACCCAGTACTTC.